A single sample is the source of the 7 T cell receptor beta chains below, sequenced in a study of beta chain features in type 1 diabetes. The entirety of the isolated RNA underwent reverse transcription, so expressed TCRB transcripts were sequenced. Here immunoSEQ multiplex PCR was the method, and the copy in TCRdb shows in-frame clones only, minus some. The table includes 200,000 to 250,000 clones, 12% to 15% detected once. Sequenced material: naive CD4+ T cells from blood. These receptors were taken from a middle-aged woman in good health.

The rearrangement links TRBV7-2 to TRBJ2-3; a possible D gene is TRBD2 (7 bases). In germline, CDR1 is SGHTA, CDR2 FQGNSA. CDR3 length equals 12 residues. CDR3 in DNA: TGTGCGGGGCGGGGGCCCGGAGATACGCAGTATTTT. Residues: CAGRGPGDTQYF.

This clone came up a few times. Here the CDR3 DNA reads TGCGCCAGCAGCTTGACGGGGACAGGGGAGGAGACCCAGTACTTC. It specifies CASSLTGTGEETQYF. The V gene is TRBV5-1, the J gene TRBJ2-5, with TRBD1 matching 10 bases. The germline V gene encodes CDR1 SGHRS and CDR2 YFSETQ. This CDR3 is 15 amino acids long. V was pared by 1 base and J by 5 bases, with 5 bases of the junction left unmatched.

This clone showed up just a few times. The chain recombines TRBV7-9 with TRBJ2-7, with a weak D call TRBD2 (6 bases). Per germline, CDR1 SEHNR and CDR2 FQNEAQ (reference sequence). V gave up 5 bases and J gave up 3 bases, with 11 bases separating them. This CDR3 is 13 amino acids long. The CDR3 coding sequence is TGTGCCAGCAGCCGTAGCGGTTACTACGAGCAGTACTTC. Protein sequence: CASSRSGYYEQYF.

The gene calls are TRBV9 and TRBJ1-3; tentatively, D is TRBD1 (6 bases). CDR1 SGDLS and CDR2 YYNGEE come from the germline V gene. CDR3 size: 14 residues. V lost 0 bases and J 4 bases, leaving 8 bases between the germline ends. CDR3: CASSVAGVGNTIYF. In DNA, the CDR3 is TGTGCCAGCAGCGTAGCAGGGGTCGGAAACACCATATATTTT.

This clone showed up just a few times. The chain couples TRBV5-4 to TRBJ2-1; the match to TRBD1 covers 8 bases. The length of the CDR3 is 15 residues. The V segment lost 6 bases and the J segment 1 base; nucleotides outside the gene matches: 6. CDR1 and CDR2 from the germline V gene are SGHNT and YYREEE (reference sequence). The CDR3 spells CASIGRDRSYNEQFF. For the CDR3, the DNA is TGTGCCAGCATCGGCCGGGACAGGTCCTACAATGAGCAGTTCTTC.

Only a few counts were recorded for this clone. The V and J genes are TRBV13 and TRBJ1-2; D unresolved. Germline V gives CDR1 PRHDT, CDR2 FYEKMQ (reference sequence). The CDR3 contains 15 residues. The V gene lost 5 bases and the J gene lost 0 bases, with 13 bases spanning the gap. Here the CDR3 reads CASSQKVRANYGYTF. CDR3 coding DNA: TGTGCCAGCAGCCAAAAGGTCCGGGCTAACTATGGCTACACCTTC.

Ten or more counts support this clone. The chain joins TRBV5-4 to TRBJ2-3; a weak D match, TRBD1 (5 bases). Germline values: CDR1 SGHNT, CDR2 YYREEE (reference sequence). Trimming left V 2 bases short and J 4 bases short, with 8 bases between. This CDR3 is built from 13 residues. CDR3 region: CASSLPGPDTQYF. For the CDR3, the DNA is TGTGCCAGCAGCTTACCAGGGCCAGATACGCAGTATTTT. The complete variable domain, with remaining parts taken from reference TRBV5-4 and TRBJ2-3, reads ETGVTQSPTHLIKTRGQQVTLRCSSQSGHNTVSWYQQALGQGPQFIFQYYREEENGRGNFPPRFSGLQFPNYSSELNVNALELDDSALYLCASSLPGPDTQYFGPGTRLTVL.